What follows are 9 T cell receptor beta chains derived from one specimen sequenced in a study of shared clonotypes between healthy human individuals. Here immunoSEQ multiplex PCR was the method, and the copy in TCRdb shows in-frame clones only, minus some. This table holds some 2,000,000 clones, 90% to 97% found once. The source material was naive CD4+ T cells sorted from blood. Sample subset: CD45RA+ positively selected. The receptors derive from a man younger than 35 in good health.

This chain links TRBV6-4 with TRBJ2-6; 8 bases fit TRBD1. CDR3 length: 14 residues. CDR1 is MRHNA and CDR2 is SNTAGT in the germline V gene. V was clipped by 7 bases and J by 2 bases; unmatched bases: 1. The CDR3 region is CASKTGAGANVLTF. The DNA for the CDR3 is TGTGCCAGCAAGACAGGGGCTGGGGCCAACGTCCTGACTTTC.

The J gene is TRBJ2-2, the V gene TRBV9, with a weak D call TRBD1 (7 bases). The CDR3 has 15 residues. V lost 3 bases to trimming and J lost 4 bases, with 13 bases between them. Germline V gene lookup returns CDR1 SGDLS and CDR2 YYNGEE. The CDR3 loop reads CASSARQGGTGELFF. In nucleotides, the CDR3 is TGTGCCAGCAGCGCCCGACAGGGAGGCACCGGGGAGCTGTTTTTT.

This clone occurred a few times. The chain is built from TRBV12-5 and TRBJ1-2; D is undetermined. CDR1 LGHNT and CDR2 FRNRAP come from the germline V gene. Between the trimmed V and J ends, which lost 4 bases and 2 bases, there was a span of 14 bases. This CDR3 has 15 residues. The DNA of the CDR3 is TGTGCTAGTGGTTCCGAGTGGGAACTCAACTATGGCTACACCTTC. It specifies CASGSEWELNYGYTF.

The chain carries TRBV5-1 and TRBJ2-1; 9 bases align to TRBD1. The CDR3 length is 15 residues. In germline, CDR1 is SGHRS, CDR2 YFSETQ. The junction had 10 bases not matched to a gene; V was cut back by 3 bases and J by 9 bases. CDR3 loop: CASSSTGTGWFEQFF. CDR3 bases: TGCGCCAGCAGCTCCACCGGGACAGGGTGGTTTGAGCAGTTCTTC.

V and J are TRBV11-2 and TRBJ2-7, with 11 positions matching TRBD1. CDR1 is SGHAT, CDR2 FQNNGV, per germline. The CDR3 runs to 15 residues. The trim removed 3 bases at V and 5 bases at J, leaving 6 bases unmatched. The CDR3 loop is CASSFGQGAHHEQYF. As DNA, the CDR3 is TGTGCCAGCAGCTTTGGACAGGGGGCGCACCACGAGCAGTACTTC.

The chain is built from TRBV2 and TRBJ2-5, with D maybe TRBD2 (5 bases). From germline, CDR1 is SNHLY and CDR2 FYNNEI. With 7 bases removed from V and 5 bases from J, the gap between germline ends came to 8 bases. The CDR3 totals 11 residues. The CDR3: CASKEEETQYF. The CDR3 region has the DNA TGTGCCAGCAAGGAGGAGGAGACCCAGTACTTC.

The chain is built from TRBV6-5 and TRBJ2-7, with TRBD2 matching 8 bases. CDR3 size: 12 residues. The germline gives CDR1 MNHEY, CDR2 SVGAGI. Trimming took 5 bases from V and 5 from J; bases not matched to a gene: 2. The CDR3 DNA is TGTGCCAGCAGTCTGACTAGCGACGAGCAGTACTTC. It encodes CASSLTSDEQYF.

The chain combines TRBV27 with TRBJ2-7; D possibly corresponds to TRBD1 (5 bases). Trimming stripped 4 bases from V and 2 bases from J, with 9 bases between. The germline V gene has CDR1 MNHEY and CDR2 SMNVEV (reference sequence). The CDR3 extends over 13 amino acids. The CDR3: CASSSHRTYEQYF. DNA of the CDR3: TGTGCCAGCAGTTCCCACAGGACCTACGAGCAGTACTTC.

The chain has TRBV5-1 and TRBJ2-7; 8 positions match TRBD1. In germline, CDR1 is SGHRS, CDR2 YFSETQ. The CDR3 consists of 12 residues. Trimming removed 8 bases from V and 7 bases from J; junction bases left unmatched: 8. The CDR3 nucleotides read TGCGCCAGTTGGACAGGGATCGGGGAGCAGTACTTC. Amino acids: CASWTGIGEQYF.